Listed below are T cell receptor beta chains from one sample, sequenced in a study of blood T cell repertoires in COVID-19. Libraries were prepared by immunoSEQ multiplex PCR; TCRdb keeps only in-frame clonotypes and omits some of them. The sample carries some 300,000 clones, approximately 89% recorded once. Sequenced material: peripheral blood. These receptors all stem from a young woman who had recovered from COVID-19. The CDR3 runs from the conserved cysteine through the conserved F or W. The D gene is left open where the match is weak. Clone size is shown for a subset of rows, as once, few, many or a class of expanded clone.

cdr3_nt: TGTGCCAGCAGCGCCTCACAGGGGGTTCTGGCCACTGAAGCTTTCTTT
cdr3_aa: CASSASQGVLATEAFF
v_call: TRBV9
cdr3_length: 16
j_call: TRBJ1-1
d_call: TRBD1
clone_size: NA

cdr3_nt: TGTGCCACCAGCAGCGGACTTGCTAATGAAAAACTGTTTTTT
cdr3_aa: CATSSGLANEKLFF
v_call: TRBV15
cdr3_length: 14
j_call: TRBJ1-4
d_call: NA
clone_size: NA

cdr3_nt: TGTGCCAGTTACGAAGGGACTCGGAGGGAAAAACTGTTTTTT
cdr3_aa: CASYEGTRREKLFF
v_call: TRBV28
cdr3_length: 14
j_call: TRBJ1-4
d_call: NA
clone_size: once

cdr3_nt: TGTGCCATTGGACAGTCTCATAATTCACCCCTCCACTTT
cdr3_aa: CAIGQSHNSPLHF
v_call: TRBV19
cdr3_length: 13
j_call: TRBJ1-6
d_call: NA
clone_size: NA

cdr3_nt: TGTGCCAGCGAGAGGACAGCGCAAGAGACCCAGTACTTC
cdr3_aa: CASERTAQETQYF
v_call: TRBV25-1
cdr3_length: 13
j_call: TRBJ2-5
d_call: NA
clone_size: NA

cdr3_nt: TGTGCCAGTAGTGTAGGGACTAGTAGGACAGATACGCAGTATTTT
cdr3_aa: CASSVGTSRTDTQYF
v_call: TRBV19
cdr3_length: 15
j_call: TRBJ2-3
d_call: TRBD2
clone_size: NA

cdr3_nt: TGTGCCAGTACCGAAACCCTAAATGAAAAACTGTTTTTT
cdr3_aa: CASTETLNEKLFF
v_call: TRBV19
cdr3_length: 13
j_call: TRBJ1-4
d_call: NA
clone_size: NA

cdr3_nt: TGTGCCAGTAGTGAGGAGACGAACACTGAAGCTTTCTTT
cdr3_aa: CASSEETNTEAFF
v_call: TRBV19
cdr3_length: 13
j_call: TRBJ1-1
d_call: NA
clone_size: NA

cdr3_nt: TGTGCCAGCTCACCAGAAAGGGAAAGGGGTCAGCCCCAGCATTTT
cdr3_aa: CASSPERERGQPQHF
v_call: TRBV18
cdr3_length: 15
j_call: TRBJ1-5
d_call: NA
clone_size: NA

cdr3_nt: TGTGCCAGCTCACCAGTGGGTCCAGGGACAGGAGCCGTCGGGGAGACCCAGTACTTC
cdr3_aa: CASSPVGPGTGAVGETQYF
v_call: TRBV18
cdr3_length: 19
j_call: TRBJ2-5
d_call: TRBD1
clone_size: NA

cdr3_nt: TGTGCCACCAGTGATTTGGCTAGCGGGGGGGCTGTAGATACGCAGTATTTT
cdr3_aa: CATSDLASGGAVDTQYF
v_call: TRBV24-1
cdr3_length: 17
j_call: TRBJ2-3
d_call: TRBD2
clone_size: NA

cdr3_nt: TGTGCCAGCACTCTAGACAGGGCAAGAGGCTACACCTTC
cdr3_aa: CASTLDRARGYTF
v_call: TRBV2
cdr3_length: 13
j_call: TRBJ1-2
d_call: TRBD1
clone_size: NA

cdr3_nt: TGCGCCAGCAGCTTGGCGGCAGGGCGCGAGGAGACCCAGTACTTC
cdr3_aa: CASSLAAGREETQYF
v_call: TRBV5-1
cdr3_length: 15
j_call: TRBJ2-5
d_call: NA
clone_size: NA

cdr3_nt: TGTGCCAGCAGCTTAGGCCGCTTTACAGGGCTGGGCCATGGCTACACCTTC
cdr3_aa: CASSLGRFTGLGHGYTF
v_call: TRBV13
cdr3_length: 17
j_call: TRBJ1-2
d_call: NA
clone_size: NA

cdr3_nt: TGTGCCAGCAGTTACTCGTCGCGGGGGATGAACACTGAAGCTTTCTTT
cdr3_aa: CASSYSSRGMNTEAFF
v_call: TRBV6-5
cdr3_length: 16
j_call: TRBJ1-1
d_call: NA
clone_size: NA

cdr3_nt: TGTGCCAGCAGCTTAGCAGGGGAACATCAGCCCCAGCATTTT
cdr3_aa: CASSLAGEHQPQHF
v_call: TRBV7-9
cdr3_length: 14
j_call: TRBJ1-5
d_call: NA
clone_size: NA

cdr3_nt: TGTGCCAGCAGAACGGACAGGGAGTTTGATGAAAAACTGTTTTTT
cdr3_aa: CASRTDREFDEKLFF
v_call: TRBV2
cdr3_length: 15
j_call: TRBJ1-4
d_call: TRBD1
clone_size: few

cdr3_nt: TGTGCCAGCAATCTGGGGGCGGACTATGGCTACACCTTC
cdr3_aa: CASNLGADYGYTF
v_call: TRBV2
cdr3_length: 13
j_call: TRBJ1-2
d_call: NA
clone_size: NA

cdr3_nt: TGTGCCATCAAGGCCCCGGACACCTACAATGAGCAGTTCTTC
cdr3_aa: CAIKAPDTYNEQFF
v_call: TRBV10-3
cdr3_length: 14
j_call: TRBJ2-1
d_call: NA
clone_size: NA

cdr3_nt: TGCGCCAGCAGCCAAGATCTTAGGGGCCGGTACACCGGGGAGCTGTTTTTT
cdr3_aa: CASSQDLRGRYTGELFF
v_call: TRBV4-3
cdr3_length: 17
j_call: TRBJ2-2
d_call: NA
clone_size: few

cdr3_nt: TGTGCCAGCAGCTCTACCCGGGAAGCCTTGGAAGCTTTCTTT
cdr3_aa: CASSSTREALEAFF
v_call: TRBV7-8
cdr3_length: 14
j_call: TRBJ1-1
d_call: NA
clone_size: NA

cdr3_nt: TGCGCCAGCAGCTTGAAGGGGCAGGGAAGTGGCGGGGAGCTGTTTTTT
cdr3_aa: CASSLKGQGSGGELFF
v_call: TRBV5-1
cdr3_length: 16
j_call: TRBJ2-2
d_call: NA
clone_size: NA